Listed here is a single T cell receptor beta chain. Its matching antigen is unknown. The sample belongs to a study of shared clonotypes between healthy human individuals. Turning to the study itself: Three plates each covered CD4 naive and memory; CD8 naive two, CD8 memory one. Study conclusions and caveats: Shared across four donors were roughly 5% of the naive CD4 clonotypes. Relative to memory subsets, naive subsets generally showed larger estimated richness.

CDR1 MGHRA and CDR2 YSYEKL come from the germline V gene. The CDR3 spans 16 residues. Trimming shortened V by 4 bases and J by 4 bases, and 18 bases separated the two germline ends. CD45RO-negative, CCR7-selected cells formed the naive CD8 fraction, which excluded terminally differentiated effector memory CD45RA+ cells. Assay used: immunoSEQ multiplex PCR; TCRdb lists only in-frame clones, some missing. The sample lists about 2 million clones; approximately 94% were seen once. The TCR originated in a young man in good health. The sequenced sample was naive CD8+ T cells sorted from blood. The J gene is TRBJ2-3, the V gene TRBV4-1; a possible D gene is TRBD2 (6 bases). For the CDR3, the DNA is TGCGCCAGCAGCCCCTGGGTCGGAGGGAGAGCAGATACGCAGTATTTT. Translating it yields CASSPWVGGRADTQYF.